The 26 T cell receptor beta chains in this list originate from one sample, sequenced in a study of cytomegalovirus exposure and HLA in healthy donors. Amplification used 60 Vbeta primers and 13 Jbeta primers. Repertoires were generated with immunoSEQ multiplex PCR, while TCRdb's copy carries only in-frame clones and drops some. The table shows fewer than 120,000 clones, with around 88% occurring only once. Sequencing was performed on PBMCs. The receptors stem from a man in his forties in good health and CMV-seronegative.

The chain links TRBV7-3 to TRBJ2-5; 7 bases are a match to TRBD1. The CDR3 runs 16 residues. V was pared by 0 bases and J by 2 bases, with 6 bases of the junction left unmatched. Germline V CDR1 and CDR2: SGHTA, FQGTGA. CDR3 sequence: CASSLTGGGLQETQYF. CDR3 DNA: TGTGCCAGCAGCTTAACAGGGGGCGGCCTTCAAGAGACCCAGTACTTC.

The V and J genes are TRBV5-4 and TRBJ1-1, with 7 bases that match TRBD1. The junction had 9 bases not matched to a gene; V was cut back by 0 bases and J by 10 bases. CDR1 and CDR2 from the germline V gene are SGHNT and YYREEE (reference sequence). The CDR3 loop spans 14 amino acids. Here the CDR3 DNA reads TGTGCCAGCAGCTTGGTAGGGGCAGGGGGTATAGCTTTCTTT. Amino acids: CASSLVGAGGIAFF.

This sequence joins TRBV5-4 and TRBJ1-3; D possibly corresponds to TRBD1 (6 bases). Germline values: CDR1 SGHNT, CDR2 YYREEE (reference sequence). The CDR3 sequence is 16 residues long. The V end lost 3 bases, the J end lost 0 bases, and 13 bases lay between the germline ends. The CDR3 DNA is TGTGCCAGCAGCTCGTCCGCGGGGGCCTCTGGAAACACCATATATTTT. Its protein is CASSSSAGASGNTIYF.

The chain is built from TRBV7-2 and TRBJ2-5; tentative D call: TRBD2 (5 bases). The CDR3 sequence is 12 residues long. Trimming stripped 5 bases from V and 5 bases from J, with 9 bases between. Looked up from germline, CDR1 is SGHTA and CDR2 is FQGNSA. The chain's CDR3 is CASSHGGETQYF. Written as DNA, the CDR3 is TGTGCCAGCAGCCACGGCGGGGAGACCCAGTACTTC. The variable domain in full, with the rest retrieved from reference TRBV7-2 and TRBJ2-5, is GAGVSQSPSNKVTEKGKDVELRCDPISGHTALYWYRQSLGQGLEFLIYFQGNSAPDKSGLPSDRFSAERTGGSVSTLTIQRTQQEDSAVYLCASSHGGETQYFGPGTRLLVL.

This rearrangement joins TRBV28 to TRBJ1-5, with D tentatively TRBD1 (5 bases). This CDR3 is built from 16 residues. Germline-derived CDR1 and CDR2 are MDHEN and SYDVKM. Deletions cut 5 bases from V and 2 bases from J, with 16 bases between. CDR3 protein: CASSGVEGKGNQPQHF. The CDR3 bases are TGTGCCAGCAGTGGGGTGGAGGGGAAAGGCAATCAGCCCCAGCATTTT.

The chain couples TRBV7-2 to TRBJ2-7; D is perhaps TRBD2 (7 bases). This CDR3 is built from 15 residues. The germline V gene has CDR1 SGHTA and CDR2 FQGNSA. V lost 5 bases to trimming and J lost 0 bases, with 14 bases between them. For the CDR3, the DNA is TGTGCCAGCAGCCAGAGGGGGGGGAGCTCCTACGAGCAGTACTTC. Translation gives CASSQRGGSSYEQYF.

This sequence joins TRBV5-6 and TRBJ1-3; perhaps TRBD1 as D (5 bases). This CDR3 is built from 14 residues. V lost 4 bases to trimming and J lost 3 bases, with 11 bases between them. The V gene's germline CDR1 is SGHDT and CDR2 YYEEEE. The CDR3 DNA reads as TGTGCCAGCAGCCGAGACAGCCTTGGAAACACCATATATTTT. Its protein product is CASSRDSLGNTIYF.

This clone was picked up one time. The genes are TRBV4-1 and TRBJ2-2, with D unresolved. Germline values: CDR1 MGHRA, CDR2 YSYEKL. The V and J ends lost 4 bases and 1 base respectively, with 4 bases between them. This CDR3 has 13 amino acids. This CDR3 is CASSPQNTGELFF. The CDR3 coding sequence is TGCGCCAGCAGCCCCCAGAACACCGGGGAGCTGTTTTTT.

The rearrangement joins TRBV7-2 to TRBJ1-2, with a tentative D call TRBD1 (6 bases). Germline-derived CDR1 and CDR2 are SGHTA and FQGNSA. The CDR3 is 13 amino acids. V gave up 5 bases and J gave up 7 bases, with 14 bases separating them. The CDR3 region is CASSPFPGVGYTF. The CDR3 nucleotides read TGTGCCAGCAGCCCCTTCCCAGGGGTTGGCTACACCTTC.

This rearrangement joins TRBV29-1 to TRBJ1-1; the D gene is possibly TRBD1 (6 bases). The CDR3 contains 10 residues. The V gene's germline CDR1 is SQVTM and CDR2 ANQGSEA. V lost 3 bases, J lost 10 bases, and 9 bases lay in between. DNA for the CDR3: TGCAGCGTTGAGAGGGGGTTAGCTTTCTTT. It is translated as CSVERGLAFF.

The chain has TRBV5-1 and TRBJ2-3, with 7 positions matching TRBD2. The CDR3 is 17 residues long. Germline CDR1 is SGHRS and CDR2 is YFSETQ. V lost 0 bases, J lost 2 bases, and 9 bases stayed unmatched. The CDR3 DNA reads TGCGCCAGCAGCTTGGAAGGCGGGGGACCTCTCACAGATACGCAGTATTTT. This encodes CASSLEGGGPLTDTQYF.

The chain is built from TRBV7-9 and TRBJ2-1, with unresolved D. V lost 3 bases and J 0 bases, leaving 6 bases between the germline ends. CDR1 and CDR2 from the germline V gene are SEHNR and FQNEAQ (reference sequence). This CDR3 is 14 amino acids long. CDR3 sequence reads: CASSFRGSYNEQFF. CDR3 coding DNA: TGTGCCAGCAGCTTTAGAGGCTCCTACAATGAGCAGTTCTTC.

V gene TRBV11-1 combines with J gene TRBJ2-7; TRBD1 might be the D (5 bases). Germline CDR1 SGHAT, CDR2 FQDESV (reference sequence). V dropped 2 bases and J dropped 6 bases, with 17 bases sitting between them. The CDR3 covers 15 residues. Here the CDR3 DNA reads TGTGCCAGCAGCTTAATCGGGCAGGGTCAGGTCGAGCAGTACTTC. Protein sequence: CASSLIGQGQVEQYF.

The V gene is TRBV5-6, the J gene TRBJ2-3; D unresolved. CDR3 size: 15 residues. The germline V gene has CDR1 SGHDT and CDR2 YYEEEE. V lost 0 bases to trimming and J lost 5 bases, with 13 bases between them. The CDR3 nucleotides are TGTGCCAGCAGCTTGGAGCACTACCCGGGAGATACGCAGTATTTT. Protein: CASSLEHYPGDTQYF.

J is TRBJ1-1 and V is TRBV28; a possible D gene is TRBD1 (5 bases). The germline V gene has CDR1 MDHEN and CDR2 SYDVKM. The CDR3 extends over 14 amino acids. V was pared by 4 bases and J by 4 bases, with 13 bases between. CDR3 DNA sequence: TGTGCCAGCAGTTCTCAGGGAGGTGGCACTGAAGCTTTCTTT. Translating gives CASSSQGGGTEAFF.

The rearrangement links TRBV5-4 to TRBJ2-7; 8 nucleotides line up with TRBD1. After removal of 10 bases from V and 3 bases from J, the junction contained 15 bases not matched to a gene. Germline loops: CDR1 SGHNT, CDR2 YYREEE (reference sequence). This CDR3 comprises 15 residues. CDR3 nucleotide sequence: TGTGCCGGGGCGTCAGGACAGGGTAAATACTACGAGCAGTACTTC. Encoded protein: CAGASGQGKYYEQYF.

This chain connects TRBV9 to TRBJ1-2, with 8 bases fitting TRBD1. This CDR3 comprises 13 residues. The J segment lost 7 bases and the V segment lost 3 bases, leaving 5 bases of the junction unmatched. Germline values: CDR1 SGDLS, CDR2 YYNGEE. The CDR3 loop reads CASSAGTGRGYTF. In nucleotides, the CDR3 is TGTGCCAGCAGCGCCGGGACAGGCCGTGGCTACACCTTC.

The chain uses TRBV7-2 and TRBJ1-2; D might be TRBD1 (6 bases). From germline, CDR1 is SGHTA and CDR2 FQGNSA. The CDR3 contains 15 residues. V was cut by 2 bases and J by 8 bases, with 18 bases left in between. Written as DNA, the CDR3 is TGTGCCAGCAGCTTATTGGGCAGGGACACAGGGGGCTACACCTTC. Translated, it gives CASSLLGRDTGGYTF.

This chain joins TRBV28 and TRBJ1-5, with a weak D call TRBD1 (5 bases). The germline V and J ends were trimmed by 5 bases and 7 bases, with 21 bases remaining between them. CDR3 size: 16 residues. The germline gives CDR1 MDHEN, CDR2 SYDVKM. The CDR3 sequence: CASSTRGEGRGQPQHF. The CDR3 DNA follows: TGTGCCAGCAGTACCCGGGGGGAGGGAAGAGGACAGCCCCAGCATTTT.

For the CDR3, the DNA is TGTGCCAGTAGTATCCCCAACAGGGATAATTCACCCCTCCACTTT. Its protein is CASSIPNRDNSPLHF. The chain joins TRBV19 to TRBJ1-6, with a weak D call TRBD1 (6 bases). The CDR3 covers 15 residues. The germline V gene has CDR1 LNHDA and CDR2 SQIVND (reference sequence). Trimming removed 3 bases from V and 5 bases from J, with 11 bases in between. The full variable domain, completed using reference TRBV19 and TRBJ1-6, is DGGITQSPKYLFRKEGQNVTLSCEQNLNHDAMYWYRQDPGQGLRLIYYSQIVNDFQKGDIAEGYSVSREKKESFPLTVTSAQKNPTAFYLCASSIPNRDNSPLHFGNGTRLTVT.

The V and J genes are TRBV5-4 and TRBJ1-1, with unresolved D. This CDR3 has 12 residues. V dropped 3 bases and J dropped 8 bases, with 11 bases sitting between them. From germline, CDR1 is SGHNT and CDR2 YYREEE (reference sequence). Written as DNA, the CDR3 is TGTGCCAGCAGCTCAACACCCTCGGAAGCTTTCTTT. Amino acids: CASSSTPSEAFF.

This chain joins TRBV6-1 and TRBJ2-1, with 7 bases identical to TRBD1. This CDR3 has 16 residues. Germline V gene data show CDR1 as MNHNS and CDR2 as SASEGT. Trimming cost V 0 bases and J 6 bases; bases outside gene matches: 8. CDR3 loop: CASSEASGQPGNEQFF. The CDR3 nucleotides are TGTGCCAGCAGTGAAGCGTCGGGACAGCCAGGCAATGAGCAGTTCTTC.

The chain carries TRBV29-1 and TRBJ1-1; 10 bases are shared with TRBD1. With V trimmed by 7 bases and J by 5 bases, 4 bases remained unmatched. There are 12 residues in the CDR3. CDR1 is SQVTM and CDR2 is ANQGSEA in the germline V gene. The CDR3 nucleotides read TGCAGCGCGGACAGGGGGAGAACTGAAGCTTTCTTT. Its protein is CSADRGRTEAFF.

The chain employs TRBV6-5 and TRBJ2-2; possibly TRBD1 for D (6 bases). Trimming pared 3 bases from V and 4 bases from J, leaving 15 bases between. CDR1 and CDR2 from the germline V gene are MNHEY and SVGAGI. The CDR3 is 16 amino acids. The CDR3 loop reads CASSYTAGAGTGELFF. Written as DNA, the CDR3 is TGTGCCAGCAGTTATACAGCAGGGGCGGGCACCGGGGAGCTGTTTTTT.

The CDR3 bases are TGTGCCACCAGCCCGCGGGGGGGCAATCAGCCCCAGCATTTT. Protein product: CATSPRGGNQPQHF. This chain connects TRBV15 to TRBJ1-5; tentatively, D is TRBD1 (5 bases). V shed 5 bases and J shed 2 bases, with 10 bases lying between them. Germline V gives CDR1 LNHNV, CDR2 YYDKDF (reference sequence). The CDR3 length is 14 residues.

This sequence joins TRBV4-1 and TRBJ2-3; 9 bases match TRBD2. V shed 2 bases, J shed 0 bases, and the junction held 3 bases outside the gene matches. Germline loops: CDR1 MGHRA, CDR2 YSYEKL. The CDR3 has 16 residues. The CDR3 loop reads CASSQLAGTSTDTQYF. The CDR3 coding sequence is TGCGCCAGCAGCCAACTAGCGGGGACTAGCACAGATACGCAGTATTTT.